This is a list of T cell receptor beta chains from one sample in a study of T cells in Graves' hyperthyroidism and ophthalmopathy. Via MiXCR, TCRdb re-called the multiplex PCR reads, giving one row per CDR3 protein. Among 350,000 to 450,000 distinct CDR3 sequences, about 15% were seen once, and the ten largest hold around a third. Material for sequencing was blood. These receptor sequences come from a woman in her 30s with Graves' hyperthyroidism that later progressed to Graves' ophthalmopathy. CDR3s include the opening cysteine and the closing phenylalanine or tryptophan. A D gene is named only where the DNA matches it firmly. Expanded clones are given a class, and other clones once, few, many or no size at all.

TRBV19	TRBJ1-5	15	-	many	CASSIRGGSYQPQHF	TGTGCCAGTAGTATCCGGGGGGGCAGTTATCAGCCCCAGCATTTT
TRBV12-3/TRBV12-4	TRBJ2-2	18	-	-	CASSLAGTSTINTGELFF	TGTGCCAGCAGTTTAGCGGGGACATCCACGATAAACACCGGGGAGCTGTTTTTT
TRBV15	TRBJ2-7	15	-	many	CATSSGPSMDYEQYF	TGTGCCACCAGCAGCGGACCGTCGATGGACTACGAGCAGTACTTC
TRBV27	TRBJ1-1	14	-	few	CASSSGSPNTEAFF	TGTGCCAGCAGTTCCGGATCCCCGAACACTGAAGCTTTCTTT
TRBV27	TRBJ2-1	14	TRBD1	-	CARRDRGPFVEQFF	TGTGCCAGAAGGGACAGGGGGCCGTTTGTTGAGCAGTTCTTC
TRBV20-1	TRBJ2-1	14	TRBD1	many	CSARPGQGGNEQFF	TGCAGTGCTAGACCGGGACAGGGCGGCAATGAGCAGTTCTTC
TRBV12-3/TRBV12-4	TRBJ2-3	17	-	many	CASSSRPGQSSTDTQYF	TGTGCCAGCAGTTCGCGCCCCGGGCAGAGTAGCACAGATACGCAGTATTTT
TRBV5-1	TRBJ1-4	14	-	-	CASSLGPENEKLFF	TGCGCCAGCAGTCTGGGACCGGAGAATGAAAAACTGTTTTTT
TRBV5-5	TRBJ1-1	14	-	few	CASSLPVMNTEAFF	TGTGCCAGCAGCTTGCCGGTGATGAACACTGAAGCTTTCTTT
TRBV20-1	TRBJ1-6	13	TRBD1	few	CSARQGNNSPLHF	TGCAGTGCTCGACAGGGGAATAATTCACCCCTCCACTTT
TRBV30	TRBJ2-7	15	-	few	CAWSVLWQGGYEQYF	TGTGCCTGGAGTGTGTTATGGCAGGGAGGATACGAGCAGTACTTC
TRBV25-1	TRBJ1-6	17	-	-	CASRDTRKREYNSPLHF	TGTGCCAGTCGGGACACTCGGAAGAGGGAGTATAATTCACCCCTCCACTTT
TRBV18	TRBJ2-1	11	-	many	CASSPLNEQFF	TGTGCCAGCTCACCCCTGAATGAGCAGTTCTTC
TRBV6-1	TRBJ2-6	15	-	-	CASSVKGPGANVLTF	TGTGCCAGCAGTGTAAAGGGTCCGGGGGCCAACGTCCTGACTTTC
TRBV7-2	TRBJ2-2	13	-	few	CASSFLGPGELFF	TGTGCCAGCAGCTTCTTGGGTCCCGGGGAGCTGTTTTTT
TRBV18	TRBJ2-6	17	TRBD1	-	CASSPVRGRAGANVLTF	TGTGCCAGCTCACCCGTCAGGGGGCGGGCTGGGGCCAACGTCCTGACTTTC
TRBV10-2	TRBJ1-1	12	TRBD1	many	CASSTGGTEAFF	TGCGCCAGCAGCACAGGGGGCACTGAAGCTTTCTTT
TRBV5-1	TRBJ2-1	16	-	many	CASSPVGAFYYNEQFF	TGCGCCAGCAGCCCTGTTGGAGCGTTTTACTACAATGAGCAGTTCTTC
TRBV6-1	TRBJ1-5	14	-	few	CASSVQGPNQPQHF	TGTGCCAGCAGTGTACAGGGTCCGAATCAGCCCCAGCATTTT
TRBV29-1	TRBJ1-2	15	-	-	CSIEAVGRFYDGYTF	TGCAGCATTGAGGCGGTGGGCAGGTTTTATGATGGCTACACCTTC
TRBV3-1	TRBJ1-6	15	-	many	CASSQETGGNSPLHF	TGTGCCAGCAGCCAAGAAACGGGAGGAAATTCACCCCTCCACTTT
TRBV6-1	TRBJ2-5	13	-	-	CASNRPFQETQYF	TGTGCCAGCAATAGACCGTTCCAAGAGACCCAGTACTTC
TRBV5-1	TRBJ1-3	16	-	-	CASSLALQVSGNTIYF	TGCGCCAGCAGCTTGGCCCTACAGGTCTCTGGAAACACCATATATTTT
TRBV28	TRBJ1-5	17	TRBD1	many	CASSSRGYRTGIQPQHF	TGTGCCAGCAGTTCCCGGGGTTACAGGACAGGTATTCAGCCCCAGCATTTT
TRBV9	TRBJ2-2	16	TRBD2	-	CASSVGSGSIVGELFF	TGTGCCAGCAGCGTAGGTAGCGGGAGTATCGTCGGGGAGCTGTTTTTT
TRBV2	TRBJ2-1	17	TRBD2	-	CASGEGGLAGADNEQFF	TGTGCCAGCGGTGAAGGGGGACTAGCGGGGGCCGACAATGAGCAGTTCTTC
TRBV7-9	TRBJ2-3	16	-	many	CASSLEGGPVPDTQYF	TGTGCCAGCAGCTTAGAGGGGGGTCCGGTTCCAGATACGCAGTATTTT
TRBV12-3/TRBV12-4	TRBJ1-1	13	-	many	CASSLIRGTEAFF	TGTGCCAGCAGTCTTATCAGAGGCACTGAAGCTTTCTTT
TRBV29-1	TRBJ1-2	13	-	-	CSVGVLGASGYTF	TGCAGCGTTGGAGTTCTGGGGGCGAGTGGCTACACCTTC
TRBV2	TRBJ1-5	13	-	-	CASQGGVGQPQHF	TGTGCCAGCCAAGGAGGGGTGGGGCAGCCCCAGCATTTT
TRBV6-9	TRBJ2-7	18	TRBD2	-	CASSFEGTSGRAGYEQYF	TGTGCCAGCAGTTTCGAGGGGACTAGCGGGAGGGCCGGGTACGAGCAGTACTTC
TRBV27	TRBJ1-2	13	-	-	CASSSAGSGGYTF	TGTGCCAGCAGTTCAGCAGGGAGCGGGGGCTACACCTTC
TRBV9	TRBJ2-7	15	TRBD2	many	CASSAEGLARNEQYF	TGTGCCAGCAGCGCAGAGGGACTAGCGAGGAACGAGCAGTACTTC
TRBV5-1	TRBJ1-4	16	-	-	CASSLAPGTHNEKLFF	TGCGCCAGCAGCTTGGCTCCCGGGACGCACAATGAAAAACTGTTTTTT
TRBV27	TRBJ2-7	14	-	many	CASSPLQGLYEQYF	TGTGCCAGCAGTCCCTTGCAGGGACTCTACGAGCAGTACTTC
TRBV19	TRBJ2-5	15	-	many	CASSSQTGMGETQYF	TGTGCCAGTAGTAGCCAGACGGGAATGGGGGAGACCCAGTACTTC
TRBV13	TRBJ2-7	14	-	many	CASSSSDRTHEQYF	TGTGCCAGCAGCTCCTCCGACAGGACCCACGAGCAGTACTTC
TRBV20-1	TRBJ1-2	16	TRBD1	few	CSARATQGAFKDGYTF	TGCAGTGCTAGAGCGACACAGGGGGCCTTCAAGGATGGCTACACCTTC
TRBV20-1	TRBJ1-1	14	-	few	CSARDPGERTEAFF	TGCAGTGCTAGAGATCCGGGGGAGAGGACTGAAGCTTTCTTT
TRBV7-9	TRBJ1-5	17	TRBD1	-	CASSPDRGYVGNQPQHF	TGTGCCAGCAGCCCCGACAGGGGGTACGTTGGAAATCAGCCCCAGCATTTT
TRBV19	TRBJ1-1	16	TRBD1	many	CASSTGTGGPNTEAFF	TGTGCCAGTAGTACGGGGACAGGGGGGCCCAACACTGAAGCTTTCTTT
TRBV2	TRBJ2-1	15	TRBD2	-	CASRRLALSHNEQFF	TGTGCCAGCAGGAGACTAGCCCTGTCCCACAATGAGCAGTTCTTC
TRBV7-2	TRBJ1-5	13	-	many	CASSLVPSQPQHF	TGTGCCAGCAGCTTAGTCCCTAGTCAGCCCCAGCATTTT
TRBV2	TRBJ2-5	16	TRBD2	-	CASSRGLAGDMETQYF	TGTGCCAGCAGTAGGGGACTAGCGGGAGATATGGAGACCCAGTACTTC
TRBV7-9	TRBJ2-1	16	-	few	CASSLVGGGYYNEQFF	TGTGCCAGCAGCTTAGTAGGGGGGGGCTACTACAATGAGCAGTTCTTC
TRBV7-6	TRBJ1-3	16	-	few	CASSSPPGQGIDTIYF	TGTGCCAGCAGTTCCCCTCCCGGGCAGGGTATAGACACCATATATTTT
TRBV4-1	TRBJ1-5	14	-	once	CASSSTISNQPQHF	TGCGCCAGCAGCTCCACGATTAGCAATCAGCCCCAGCATTTT
TRBV27	TRBJ2-1	12	-	-	CASSEGYNEQSF	TGTGCCAGTTCGGAGGGGTACAATGAGCAGTCCTTC
TRBV2	TRBJ2-1	15	-	many	CASSSRQSSYNEQFF	TGTGCCAGCAGTTCCCGACAGAGCTCCTACAATGAGCAGTTCTTC
TRBV7-9	TRBJ2-7	14	-	many	CASSLHDSSYEQYF	TGTGCCAGCAGCTTACACGACAGCTCCTACGAGCAGTACTTC
TRBV20-1	TRBJ1-2	12	TRBD1	many	CSASMTGDGYTF	TGCAGTGCTAGCATGACAGGGGATGGCTACACCTTC
TRBV20-1	TRBJ2-1	16	TRBD2	-	CSASSLAGGLLNEQFF	TGCAGTGCTAGTTCACTAGCGGGAGGCTTATTGAATGAGCAGTTCTTC
TRBV6-1	TRBJ2-5	14	TRBD2	few	CASATSGGKKTQYF	TGTGCCAGCGCGACTAGCGGGGGGAAGAAAACCCAGTACTTC